The 12 T cell receptor beta chains given below trace back to one sample, sequenced in a study of regulatory dendritic cells for organ transplantation. Profiled with immunoSEQ multiplex PCR; TCRdb holds only in-frame clones, not every one. The data show about 12,000 clones, with around two thirds seen just once and over 0.55% held by the top ten. Their antigen targets remain unknown. Sorted subsets were CFSE-labeled and cultured approximately 5 days with allogeneic dendritic cells. The sequenced material came from naive CD4+ T cells from blood cultured with regulatory dendritic cells. Subset meaning: CD45RA+ naive T cells. Source of these receptors: a human donor in good health.

The chain couples TRBV29-1 to TRBJ1-2, with D perhaps TRBD1 (5 bases). The V end was cut by 3 bases, the J end by 10 bases, with 12 bases between. Looked up from germline, CDR1 is SQVTM and CDR2 is ANQGSEA. The CDR3 runs 11 residues. Here the CDR3 DNA reads TGCAGCGTTGAGAAGGAGGGGCACTACACCTTC. Its protein product is CSVEKEGHYTF.

The rearrangement joins TRBV7-2 to TRBJ2-3, with 8 bases identical to TRBD2. Trimming cost V 5 bases and J 2 bases; bases outside gene matches: 9. This CDR3 comprises 16 residues. CDR1 is SGHTA, CDR2 FQGNSA, per germline. CDR3 loop: CASSLQPGGNTDTQYF. The CDR3 DNA is TGTGCCAGCAGCCTCCAACCGGGGGGGAACACAGATACGCAGTATTTT.

The chain couples TRBV6-1 to TRBJ1-2; TRBD1 is a possible D gene (5 bases). This CDR3 spans 15 amino acids. V was cut by 4 bases and J by 4 bases, with 16 bases left in between. Germline CDR1 MNHNS, CDR2 SASEGT. CDR3 protein: CASSVILRGAYGYTF. The CDR3 bases are TGTGCCAGCAGTGTAATCTTAAGGGGCGCCTATGGCTACACCTTC.

The chain employs TRBV6-5 and TRBJ1-3; D gene ambiguous. The CDR3 length is 14 residues. The V end lost 4 bases, the J end lost 0 bases, and 7 bases lay between the germline ends. The V gene's germline CDR1 is MNHEY and CDR2 SVGAGI. The CDR3, as DNA: TGTGCCAGCAGTTCGGTACTCTCTGGAAACACCATATATTTT. It yields the protein CASSSVLSGNTIYF.

The CDR3 nucleotides read TGTGCCAGCAGCTTGCTCCGTGGCCCCTCTGGAAACACCATATATTTT. Amino acids: CASSLLRGPSGNTIYF. The rearrangement links TRBV7-2 to TRBJ1-3; D is uncertain. In germline, CDR1 is SGHTA, CDR2 FQGNSA. This CDR3 region has 16 residues. Trimming pared 3 bases from V and 0 bases from J, leaving 12 bases between.

V and J are TRBV6-6 and TRBJ1-4; 9 bases are a match to TRBD1. This CDR3 has 14 residues. The V and J ends lost 6 bases and 2 bases, in that order; junction bases with no gene match: 1. Per the germline V gene, CDR1 is MNHNY and CDR2 is SVGAGI (reference sequence). CDR3 nucleotide sequence: TGTGCCAGCAGACAGGGGGCGACTAATGAAAAACTGTTTTTT. Protein sequence: CASRQGATNEKLFF.

DNA for the CDR3: TGTGCCAGCAGCACAGGCTCAACTAATGAAAAACTGTTTTTT. This codes for CASSTGSTNEKLFF. The chain recombines TRBV6-5 with TRBJ1-4; D is possibly TRBD1 (5 bases). Germline loops: CDR1 MNHEY, CDR2 SVGAGI. The V end was cut by 6 bases, the J end by 0 bases, with 8 bases between. The CDR3 is 14 amino acids.

This clone was seen just once. The genes are TRBV5-4 and TRBJ2-2; D remains ambiguous. This CDR3 spans 14 amino acids. Between the trimmed V and J ends, which lost 0 bases and 1 base, there was a span of 4 bases. Germline V lookup: CDR1 SGHNT, CDR2 YYREEE (reference sequence). This chain's CDR3 is CASSLEQNTGELFF. CDR3 DNA sequence: TGTGCCAGCAGCTTGGAACAGAACACCGGGGAGCTGTTTTTT.

V usage is TRBV2 and J usage is TRBJ2-1; TRBD2 matches 7 bases. Germline V gene sequence: CDR1 SNHLY, CDR2 FYNNEI. CDR3 size: 14 residues. V lost 6 bases to trimming and J lost 5 bases; unmatched junction nucleotides: 7. The CDR3 bases are TGTGCCAGCAGAAAACAGAGCGGGAACAATGAGCAGTTCTTC. Its translation: CASRKQSGNNEQFF.

The V and J genes are TRBV6-5 and TRBJ1-5; 9 positions agree with TRBD1. Germline V gives CDR1 MNHEY, CDR2 SVGAGI. Trimming took 6 bases from V and 3 from J; bases not matched to a gene: 6. This CDR3 is built from 15 residues. The CDR3 DNA reads as TGTGCCAGCAGGGGAACAGGGGGCTCCAATCAGCCCCAGCATTTT. Protein sequence: CASRGTGGSNQPQHF.

This chain uses TRBV5-1 with TRBJ1-1; D is unresolved. From germline, CDR1 is SGHRS and CDR2 YFSETQ. V was trimmed by 3 bases and J by 2 bases, leaving 11 bases between them. CDR3 length equals 14 residues. The CDR3 region has the DNA TGCGCCAGCAGCTATCAGACGGGAAACACTGAAGCTTTCTTT. Translation: CASSYQTGNTEAFF. The full variable domain, in which reference TRBV5-1 and TRBJ1-1 provide the parts outside the CDR3, is KAGVTQTPRYLIKTRGQQVTLSCSPISGHRSVSWYQQTPGQGLQFLFEYFSETQRNKGNFPGRFSGRQFSNSRSEMNVSTLELGDSALYLCASSYQTGNTEAFFGQGTRLTVV.

The chain recombines TRBV9 with TRBJ2-3; 10 nucleotides match TRBD2. J gave up 7 bases and V 2 bases, and 4 bases lay outside the gene matches. The germline gives CDR1 SGDLS, CDR2 YYNGEE. The CDR3 consists of 14 residues. Here the CDR3 DNA reads TGTGCCAGCAGCGTGAGCGGGGGGGCGCATACGCAGTATTTT. It yields the protein CASSVSGGAHTQYF.